This entry lists 19 T cell receptor beta chains sequenced from one sample in a study of shared clonotypes between healthy human individuals. Repertoires were generated with immunoSEQ multiplex PCR, while TCRdb's copy carries only in-frame clones and drops some. The sample has fewer than 3 million clones, around 90% seen once. The sample consisted of naive CD4+ T cells from PBMCs. Subset denoted: CD45RA+ positively selected. The receptors were sampled from a man between 18 and 29 years old in good health. Some clones in this sample may be carry-over from other donors' samples.

V and J are TRBV27 and TRBJ2-2; 10 positions match TRBD1. V was clipped by 5 bases and J by 5 bases; unmatched bases: 11. CDR1 and CDR2 from the germline V gene are MNHEY and SMNVEV (reference sequence). The CDR3 extends over 17 amino acids. In DNA form, the CDR3 reads TGTGCCAGCAGTCGACCCTTGACAGGGGGCGCGACCGGGGAGCTGTTTTTT. Translation gives CASSRPLTGGATGELFF.

The rearrangement links TRBV28 to TRBJ2-3; 9 bases are a match to TRBD2. The V gene's germline CDR1 is MDHEN and CDR2 SYDVKM. The CDR3 is 14 amino acids. The V segment lost 6 bases and the J segment 3 bases; nucleotides outside the gene matches: 4. The CDR3 region is CASSTTSGTDTQYF. DNA for the CDR3: TGTGCCAGCAGCACGACTAGCGGAACAGATACGCAGTATTTT.

The V and J genes are TRBV28 and TRBJ1-5; no definite D call. Per the germline V gene, CDR1 is MDHEN and CDR2 is SYDVKM. Deletions cut 3 bases from V and 1 base from J, with 10 bases between. CDR3 length equals 15 residues. CDR3 residues: CASSFTDPSNQPQHF. The DNA of the CDR3 is TGTGCCAGCAGTTTCACGGACCCGAGCAATCAGCCCCAGCATTTT.

The CDR3 here is CATSRPGAGVGELFF. The DNA for the CDR3 is TGTGCCACCAGCCGTCCTGGGGCAGGGGTCGGGGAGCTGTTTTTT. The V call is TRBV15, the J call TRBJ2-2, with a possible D match to TRBD1 (6 bases). V was shortened by 5 bases and J by 7 bases, with 17 bases between the two germline ends. Per germline, CDR1 LNHNV and CDR2 YYDKDF (reference sequence). The CDR3 is 15 residues long.

V and J are TRBV28 and TRBJ1-2; a weak D match, TRBD1 (6 bases). V gave up 7 bases and J gave up 4 bases, with 19 bases separating them. The CDR3 length is 15 residues. The germline V gene has CDR1 MDHEN and CDR2 SYDVKM. CDR3 sequence reads: CASTRGGTGTYGYTF. CDR3 coding DNA: TGTGCCAGCACCCGAGGGGGTACGGGGACCTATGGCTACACCTTC.

In regard to this clone: Distinct nucleotide sequences in the sample also encode this CDR3. This chain links TRBV18 with TRBJ2-3, with 8 nucleotides matching TRBD2. The germline gives CDR1 KGHSH, CDR2 LQKENI. This CDR3 is 16 amino acids long. V was clipped by 2 bases and J by 0 bases; unmatched bases: 4. The CDR3, as DNA: TGTGCCAGCTCACCAGTAGCGGGGTCTAGCACAGATACGCAGTATTTT. Residues: CASSPVAGSSTDTQYF.

This chain links TRBV2 with TRBJ2-2; a weak D match, TRBD1 (5 bases). Looked up from germline, CDR1 is SNHLY and CDR2 is FYNNEI. This CDR3 spans 14 amino acids. V dropped 6 bases and J dropped 1 base, with 9 bases sitting between them. The CDR3 nucleotides are TGTGCCAGCAGGATTGGACAGAACACCGGGGAGCTGTTTTTT. Translated: CASRIGQNTGELFF.

Comment on this clone: This specimen includes other DNA sequences encoding the same CDR3. The chain joins TRBV6-1 to TRBJ2-7, with a possible D match to TRBD1 (5 bases). Germline assignment: CDR1 MNHNS and CDR2 SASEGT. The CDR3 runs to 12 residues. V lost 4 bases to trimming and J lost 3 bases, with 7 bases between them. CDR3 region: CASSAQGYEQYF. The DNA of the CDR3 is TGTGCCAGCAGTGCTCAGGGCTACGAGCAGTACTTC.

The rearrangement links TRBV15 to TRBJ1-1, with D maybe TRBD1 (6 bases). The CDR3 length is 17 residues. The germline V gene has CDR1 LNHNV and CDR2 YYDKDF (reference sequence). Trimming removed 0 bases at V and 3 bases at J, with 17 bases between. CDR3 protein: CATSRDRFRGGDTEAFF. CDR3 bases: TGTGCCACCAGCAGAGATCGATTTAGAGGGGGGGACACTGAAGCTTTCTTT. The variable domain in full, completed from reference TRBV15 and TRBJ1-1, reads DAMVIQNPRYQVTQFGKPVTLSCSQTLNHNVMYWYQQKSSQAPKLLFHYYDKDFNNEADTPDNFQSRRPNTSFCFLDIRSPGLGDTAMYLCATSRDRFRGGDTEAFFGQGTRLTVV.

The chain carries TRBV9 and TRBJ2-1, with D tentatively TRBD2 (6 bases). V dropped 0 bases and J dropped 0 bases, with 19 bases sitting between them. There are 19 residues in the CDR3. Germline CDR1 and CDR2: SGDLS and YYNGEE. The CDR3 spells CASSVGGSGRYGSYNEQFF. The CDR3 bases are TGTGCCAGCAGCGTAGGAGGTTCAGGGAGGTACGGCTCCTACAATGAGCAGTTCTTC.

The chain carries TRBV5-1 and TRBJ2-1, with 7 positions matching TRBD1. V dropped 4 bases and J dropped 9; count of bases not matched to a gene: 10. From germline, CDR1 is SGHRS and CDR2 YFSETQ. This CDR3 region has 14 residues. As DNA, the CDR3 is TGCGCCAGCAGCCCCAGGACAGGCCGTGTTGAGCAGTTCTTC. This encodes CASSPRTGRVEQFF. The full variable domain, completed using reference TRBV5-1 and TRBJ2-1, is KAGVTQTPRYLIKTRGQQVTLSCSPISGHRSVSWYQQTPGQGLQFLFEYFSETQRNKGNFPGRFSGRQFSNSRSEMNVSTLELGDSALYLCASSPRTGRVEQFFGPGTRLTVL.

Notes on this clone: Other DNA sequences of this sample code for an identical CDR3. The chain is built from TRBV5-6 and TRBJ2-1, with a tentative D call TRBD1 (5 bases). Trimming took off 4 bases at V and 0 bases at J, with 8 bases between the two ends. Germline values: CDR1 SGHDT, CDR2 YYEEEE. The CDR3 consists of 14 residues. The CDR3 here is CASSLQGSYNEQFF. The CDR3 region has the DNA TGTGCCAGCAGCCTGCAGGGCTCCTACAATGAGCAGTTCTTC.

The chain is built from TRBV10-1 and TRBJ2-3; either TRBD1 or TRBD2 may supply D (5 bases each). Trimming removed 4 bases from V and 0 bases from J, with 11 bases in between. This CDR3 contains 15 residues. Germline CDR1 WNHNN, CDR2 SYGVQD (reference sequence). The CDR3 DNA reads as TGCGCCAGCAGTGCGGGGACGCTTAGCACAGATACGCAGTATTTT. It encodes CASSAGTLSTDTQYF.

This clone was recorded once. The CDR3 bases are TGTGCCAGCAGTGAAACTCGGAAGACCCAGTACTTC. It specifies CASSETRKTQYF. The rearrangement joins TRBV6-1 to TRBJ2-5; D is undetermined. V was cut by 2 bases and J by 6 bases, with 7 bases left in between. The V gene's germline CDR1 is MNHNS and CDR2 SASEGT. The CDR3 totals 12 residues.

The chain is built from TRBV25-1 and TRBJ2-1, with 9 bases fitting TRBD1. Trimming removed 4 bases from V and 3 bases from J; junction bases left unmatched: 7. Germline CDR1 reads MGHDK; CDR2 reads SYGVNS. The length of the CDR3 is 16 residues. CDR3 nucleotides: TGTGCCAGCAGTGGATCTCCGGGACAGGGCTACAATGAGCAGTTCTTC. Translated: CASSGSPGQGYNEQFF.

Of note for this clone: Other DNA sequences in the sample encode the same CDR3. The CDR3 reads CASSLGAVAKNIQYF. The DNA for the CDR3 is TGCGCCAGCAGCTTGGGGGCGGTAGCCAAAAACATTCAGTACTTC. The chain joins TRBV5-1 to TRBJ2-4; D not resolved. This CDR3 has 15 residues. The V gene's germline CDR1 is SGHRS and CDR2 YFSETQ. With 0 bases removed from V and 0 bases from J, the gap between germline ends came to 7 bases.

This sequence joins TRBV7-9 and TRBJ1-3, with D possibly being TRBD1 (5 bases). The CDR3 runs 15 residues. The V end lost 7 bases, the J end lost 4 bases, and 17 bases lay between the germline ends. The germline V gene has CDR1 SEHNR and CDR2 FQNEAQ (reference sequence). CDR3: CASTPGAPRGNTIYF. The CDR3 region has the DNA TGTGCCAGCACCCCCGGGGCCCCTCGGGGAAACACCATATATTTT.

The genes are TRBV5-5 and TRBJ1-2; TRBD1 is a possible D gene (5 bases). With 1 base removed from V and 4 bases from J, the gap between germline ends came to 14 bases. Looked up from germline, CDR1 is SGHKS and CDR2 is YYEKEE (reference sequence). This CDR3 is 15 amino acids long. CDR3 protein: CASSLNGAGGYGYTF. CDR3 DNA: TGTGCCAGCAGCTTGAACGGGGCCGGGGGCTATGGCTACACCTTC.

The chain is built from TRBV7-8 and TRBJ2-7; no reliable D call. The CDR3 is 17 amino acids. Germline CDR1 SGHVS, CDR2 FQNEAQ. Trimming shortened V by 1 base and J by 3 bases, and 19 bases separated the two germline ends. The CDR3 loop reads CASSLVAEQRSYYEQYF. CDR3 coding DNA: TGTGCCAGCAGCTTAGTCGCGGAACAGCGTAGCTACTACGAGCAGTACTTC.